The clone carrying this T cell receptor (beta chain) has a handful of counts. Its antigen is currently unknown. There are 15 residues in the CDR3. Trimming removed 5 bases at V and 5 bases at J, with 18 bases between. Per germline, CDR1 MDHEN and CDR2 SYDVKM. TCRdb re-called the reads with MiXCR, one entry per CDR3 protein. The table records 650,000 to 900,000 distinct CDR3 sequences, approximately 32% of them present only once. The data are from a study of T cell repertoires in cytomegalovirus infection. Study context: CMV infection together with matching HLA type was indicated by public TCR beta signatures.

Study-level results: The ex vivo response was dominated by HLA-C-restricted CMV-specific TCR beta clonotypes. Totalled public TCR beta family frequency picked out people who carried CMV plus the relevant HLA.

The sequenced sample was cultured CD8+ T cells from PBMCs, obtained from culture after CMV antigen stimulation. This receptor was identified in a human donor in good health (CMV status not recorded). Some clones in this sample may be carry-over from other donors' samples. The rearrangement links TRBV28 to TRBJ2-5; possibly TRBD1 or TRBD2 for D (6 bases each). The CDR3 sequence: CASSQYPRGHETQYF. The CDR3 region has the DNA TGTGCCAGCAGTCAGTACCCACGGGGGCACGAGACCCAGTACTTC.